The sequence of this T cell receptor beta chain was determined in a study of technical replicates of blood from a handful of donors. In germline, CDR1 is MNHNS, CDR2 SASEGT. The CDR3 totals 12 residues. Libraries were prepared by immunoSEQ multiplex PCR; TCRdb keeps only in-frame clonotypes and omits some of them. The repertoire has roughly 50,000 clones, about 95% of them found once; the top ten carry just over 3%. The chain couples TRBV6-1 to TRBJ1-1, with 10 bases identical to TRBD1. Sequencing was carried out using PBMCs. The source of this sequence is a human donor in good health. Some clones in this sample may be carry-over from other donors' samples. CDR3 coding DNA: TGTGGGACAGGGGGACCGAACACTGAAGCTTTCTTT. Amino acid sequence: CGTGGPNTEAFF.